This T cell receptor beta chain was sequenced during a study of blood T cell repertoires in COVID-19. In the case of this clone: The CDR3 does not close with the conserved phenylalanine or tryptophan, likely indicating a read error. Because the CDR3's place on the DNA is in doubt, the DNA is left out and the CDR3 is given as listed by TCRdb.

CDR1 ENHRY and CDR2 SYGVKD come from the germline V gene. 9 amino acids form the CDR3, both terminal residues included. Sequencing used immunoSEQ multiplex PCR; TCRdb keeps in-frame clones, though not all of them. The profile shows over 200,000 clones, 88% of them singletons. Source material: peripheral blood. This sequence was found in a man in his 60s who had recovered from COVID-19. The V and J genes are TRBV10-3 and TRBJ1-2; TRBD1, as called in the table, went unchecked against the DNA. CDR3 protein: CAIPRPGPI.